Listed below are T cell receptor beta chains from one sample, sequenced in a study of cytomegalovirus exposure and HLA in healthy donors. Assay used: immunoSEQ multiplex PCR; TCRdb lists only in-frame clones, some missing. The sample holds roughly 140,000 clones; 88% are singletons and the top ten take 6.5% to 8.5%. The sequenced sample was PBMCs. Receptors originate from a woman between 18 and 30 years old in good health and CMV-seropositive. The CDR3 runs from the conserved cysteine through the conserved F or W. The order of the fields is J gene, D gene, clone size, V gene, CDR3 DNA, CDR3 protein. D genes are given only for firm matches. Size values are once, few and many counts, or a class for expanded clones, and some rows have none.

J gene: TRBJ2-2; D gene: TRBD2; clone size: -; V gene: TRBV19; CDR3 DNA: TGTGCCAGTAGCCAACTAGCGGGAGTCGGGACCGGGGAGCTGTTTTTT; CDR3 protein: CASSQLAGVGTGELFF
J gene: TRBJ1-1; D gene: TRBD1; clone size: -; V gene: TRBV5-1; CDR3 DNA: TGCGCCAGCAGCTACGGACAGGGGTTTGTCACTGAAGCTTTCTTT; CDR3 protein: CASSYGQGFVTEAFF
J gene: TRBJ2-2; D gene: TRBD2; clone size: -; V gene: TRBV11-2; CDR3 DNA: TGTGCCAGCAGCCGGAGCGGGGGGCACTGGAGGTCTTACACCGGGGAGCTGTTTTTT; CDR3 protein: CASSRSGGHWRSYTGELFF
J gene: TRBJ2-7; D gene: -; clone size: -; V gene: TRBV28; CDR3 DNA: TGTGCCAGCAGTTTGCCCGGGATGGGGCAGTACTTC; CDR3 protein: CASSLPGMGQYF
J gene: TRBJ2-1; D gene: -; clone size: -; V gene: TRBV11-2; CDR3 DNA: TGTGCCAGCAGCATGACGGAGTACAATGAGCAGTTCTTC; CDR3 protein: CASSMTEYNEQFF
J gene: TRBJ2-7; D gene: -; clone size: -; V gene: TRBV15; CDR3 DNA: TGTGCCACCAGCAGAGTGGGGGCCGAGATCAACGAGCAGTACTTC; CDR3 protein: CATSRVGAEINEQYF
J gene: TRBJ1-6; D gene: -; clone size: -; V gene: TRBV10-2; CDR3 DNA: TGCGCCAGCTGTAACACAGGAGTTCGCTCCTATAATTCACCCCTCCACTTT; CDR3 protein: CASCNTGVRSYNSPLHF
J gene: TRBJ1-3; D gene: -; clone size: -; V gene: TRBV11-3; CDR3 DNA: TGTGCCAGCAGCATCAACGGGGACACCATATATTTT; CDR3 protein: CASSINGDTIYF
J gene: TRBJ1-5; D gene: TRBD1; clone size: -; V gene: TRBV28; CDR3 DNA: TGTGCCTCTTGGGAGGGACAGGTTTATCAGCCCCAGCATTTT; CDR3 protein: CASWEGQVYQPQHF
J gene: TRBJ1-2; D gene: -; clone size: once; V gene: TRBV19; CDR3 DNA: TGTGCCAGTAGTATGGATGTTCGGGTAGGAGGAGACTATGGCTACACCTTC; CDR3 protein: CASSMDVRVGGDYGYTF
J gene: TRBJ2-1; D gene: TRBD2; clone size: -; V gene: TRBV5-6; CDR3 DNA: TGTGCCAGCAGCTCTAGCGGTATTGAGCAGTTCTTC; CDR3 protein: CASSSSGIEQFF
J gene: TRBJ1-1; D gene: TRBD1; clone size: -; V gene: TRBV6-5; CDR3 DNA: TGTGCCAGCAGTGGACAGGGGTTGACCACTGAAGCTTTCTTT; CDR3 protein: CASSGQGLTTEAFF
J gene: TRBJ2-5; D gene: -; clone size: -; V gene: TRBV2; CDR3 DNA: TGTGCCAGCAGTGAGATGGGGGGGGCCGGGGAGACCCAGTACTTC; CDR3 protein: CASSEMGGAGETQYF
J gene: TRBJ2-5; D gene: -; clone size: -; V gene: TRBV5-6; CDR3 DNA: TGTGCCAGCAGCTTGGGAGGGCGGGGAGAGACCCAGTACTTC; CDR3 protein: CASSLGGRGETQYF
J gene: TRBJ1-2; D gene: -; clone size: -; V gene: TRBV5-6; CDR3 DNA: TGTGCCAGCACTACAGGGATGTCAAACTATGGCTACACCTTC; CDR3 protein: CASTTGMSNYGYTF
J gene: TRBJ2-1; D gene: TRBD2; clone size: -; V gene: TRBV19; CDR3 DNA: TGTGCCAGTAGTATAAATTTGGCAAGCGGGGGACTTTACAATGAGCAGTTCTTC; CDR3 protein: CASSINLASGGLYNEQFF
J gene: TRBJ2-7; D gene: TRBD2; clone size: -; V gene: TRBV7-9; CDR3 DNA: TGTGCCAGCAGCTTAAAGCGGGATTCCTACGAGCAGTACTTC; CDR3 protein: CASSLKRDSYEQYF